These 24 T cell receptor beta chains came from one sample sequenced in a study of T-cell memory formation after mild COVID-19. TCRdb reprocessed the 5' RACE reads via MiXCR and lists one record per CDR3 protein. The repertoire has roughly 250,000 distinct CDR3 sequences, 15% to 20% of them found once; the top ten carry 22%. Sequenced input: PBMCs or a T cell subset sorted from them (not recorded which). These receptor sequences come from a man between 18 and 29 years old who had mild COVID-19 (a few samples of this study predate the infection). Cell type and time point are not known.

The chain carries TRBV25-1 and TRBJ1-2; D ambiguous. V was pared by 4 bases and J by 0 bases, with 6 bases between. In germline, CDR1 is MGHDK, CDR2 SYGVNS. The CDR3 runs 13 residues. The CDR3 is CASSATANYGYTF. CDR3 in DNA: TGTGCCAGCAGTGCCACAGCTAACTATGGCTACACCTTC.

The chain carries TRBV7-2 and TRBJ1-6; D gene uncertain. The V end lost 3 bases, the J end lost 9 bases, and 12 bases lay between the germline ends. The CDR3 has 14 amino acids. The germline gives CDR1 SGHTA, CDR2 FQGNSA. This CDR3 is CASSFRTGGSPLHF. The CDR3 bases are TGTGCCAGCAGCTTCAGGACGGGAGGTTCACCCCTCCACTTT.

This clonotype was recorded a few times. This sequence joins TRBV20-1 and TRBJ2-3, with no clear D. In germline, CDR1 is DFQATT, CDR2 SNEGSKA (reference sequence). V was pared by 3 bases and J by 5 bases, with 6 bases between. The CDR3 sequence is 11 residues long. CDR3 in DNA: TGCAGTGCTAGCGCCGAAGATACGCAGTATTTT. As protein: CSASAEDTQYF.

This clonotype was recorded a few times. This chain links TRBV5-1 with TRBJ1-1; D uncertain. V was trimmed by 2 bases and J by 0 bases, leaving 11 bases between them. This CDR3 is built from 15 residues. Germline values: CDR1 SGHRS, CDR2 YFSETQ. For the CDR3, the DNA is TGCGCCAGCAGCTTTGGGAGGTCCATGAACACTGAAGCTTTCTTT. Translating gives CASSFGRSMNTEAFF.

The chain is built from TRBV5-1 and TRBJ1-6; D is uncertain. Germline CDR1 reads SGHRS; CDR2 reads YFSETQ. V was cut by 2 bases and J by 6 bases, with 18 bases left in between. The CDR3 totals 17 residues. CDR3 in DNA: TGCGCCAGCAGCTTCAGTGGCAGCCACTGCCCTAATTCACCCCTCCACTTT. This encodes CASSFSGSHCPNSPLHF.

V is TRBV20-1 and J is TRBJ2-1, with TRBD2 identical over 11 bases. The CDR3 spans 15 residues. Per the germline V gene, CDR1 is DFQATT and CDR2 is SNEGSKA (reference sequence). V gave up 3 bases and J gave up 4 bases; unmatched junction bases: 5. As DNA, the CDR3 is TGCAGTGCTAGGGGACTAGCGGAGCCGTACAATGAGCAGTTCTTC. Its protein product is CSARGLAEPYNEQFF.

The gene calls are TRBV5-1 and TRBJ2-5; D is unresolved. Looked up from germline, CDR1 is SGHRS and CDR2 is YFSETQ. CDR3 length: 18 amino acids. Trimming cost V 0 bases and J 3 bases, with 21 bases left between them. CDR3 in DNA: TGCGCCAGCAGCTTGGTAAGGGCGATAAGTCGTGTAGAAGAGACCCAGTACTTC. Translation gives CASSLVRAISRVEETQYF.

The chain joins TRBV6-6 to TRBJ2-7; TRBD2 matches at 8 bases. With V trimmed by 5 bases and J by 4 bases, 10 bases remained unmatched. This CDR3 spans 15 amino acids. Germline V gene data show CDR1 as MNHNY and CDR2 as SVGAGI (reference sequence). Written as DNA, the CDR3 is TGTGCCAGCAGTCAAGGGGGAGCGGGGGAATACGAGCAGTACTTC. The encoded protein is CASSQGGAGEYEQYF.

Turning to this clonotype: This may be a read error, as it is one base from a much larger clone. The chain uses TRBV7-9 and TRBJ1-1, with 7 nucleotides matching TRBD1. CDR3 length: 13 residues. J was trimmed by 3 bases and V by 3 bases; bases with no gene match: 1. Looked up from germline, CDR1 is SEHNR and CDR2 is FQNEAQ (reference sequence). CDR3 residues: CASSFRGHTEAFF. In nucleotides, the CDR3 is TGTGCCAGCAGCTTTAGGGGGCACACTGAAGCTTTCTTT.

The table lists this clonotype with a few counts. In nucleotides, the CDR3 is TGTGCCAGCAGCTTAGTTCAGTCCTCAACAGATACGCAGTATTTT. Its protein product is CASSLVQSSTDTQYF. The chain has TRBV7-9 and TRBJ2-3, with D hard to call. Between the trimmed V and J ends, which lost 1 base and 3 bases, there was a span of 11 bases. Germline values: CDR1 SEHNR, CDR2 FQNEAQ (reference sequence). The length of the CDR3 is 15 residues.

DNA for the CDR3: TGTGCCAGCAGCTTAGCGAGGGGATCCTACGAGCAGTACTTC. It codes for CASSLARGSYEQYF. This chain joins TRBV7-6 and TRBJ2-7; D may be TRBD1 or TRBD2 (5 bases each). Per the germline V gene, CDR1 is SGHVS and CDR2 is FNYEAQ. Trimming removed 0 bases at V and 1 base at J, with 7 bases between. CDR3 length: 14 amino acids. Combining the CDR3 with reference TRBV7-6 and TRBJ2-7 gives the whole variable domain GAGVSQSPRYKVTKRGQDVALRCDPISGHVSLYWYRQALGQGPEFLTYFNYEAQQDKSGLPNDRFSAERPEGSISTLTIQRTEQRDSAMYRCASSLARGSYEQYFGPGTRLTVT.

V gene TRBV5-1 combines with J gene TRBJ1-1, with 10 positions matching TRBD1. V was pared by 3 bases and J by 1 base, with 3 bases of the junction left unmatched. The CDR3 has 15 amino acids. Per germline, CDR1 SGHRS and CDR2 YFSETQ. The CDR3 bases are TGCGCCAGCAGCTGGGGGACAGGGGCGAACACTGAAGCTTTCTTT. Amino acid sequence: CASSWGTGANTEAFF.

The sample holds a few counts of this clonotype. The chain employs TRBV7-8 and TRBJ1-2, with 7 positions matching TRBD1. The trim removed 4 bases at V and 4 bases at J, leaving 15 bases unmatched. The CDR3 is 17 residues long. Per germline, CDR1 SGHVS and CDR2 FQNEAQ. Here the CDR3 reads CASSSGEHRGYAYGYTF. CDR3 DNA: TGTGCCAGCAGCTCCGGCGAGCACAGGGGTTATGCCTATGGCTACACCTTC.

The CDR3 bases are TGTGCCTGGAATTCAGGGGCTTACGAGCAGTACTTC. It codes for CAWNSGAYEQYF. The chain is built from TRBV30 and TRBJ2-7; D might be TRBD1 (6 bases). Germline V CDR1 and CDR2: GTSNPN, SVGIG (reference sequence). The CDR3 covers 12 residues. Trimming cost V 4 bases and J 4 bases, with 11 bases left between them.

This clonotype appeared a few times. The gene calls are TRBV20-1 and TRBJ1-5, with 9 bases lining up with TRBD1. Trimming removed 7 bases from V and 4 bases from J; junction bases left unmatched: 8. The CDR3 extends over 14 amino acids. The germline V gene encodes CDR1 DFQATT and CDR2 SNEGSKA (reference sequence). The CDR3 spells CSVDRDRDNQPQHF. As DNA, the CDR3 is TGCAGTGTCGACCGGGACAGGGATAATCAGCCCCAGCATTTT.

This rearrangement joins TRBV5-1 to TRBJ2-5, with D unresolved. The CDR3 extends over 14 amino acids. Germline CDR1 reads SGHRS; CDR2 reads YFSETQ. Trimming stripped 0 bases from V and 5 bases from J, with 11 bases between. CDR3 DNA: TGCGCCAGCAGCTTGGAACGGGCTCGGGAGACCCAGTACTTC. It codes for CASSLERARETQYF.

The genes are TRBV13 and TRBJ2-7; no firm D call. The CDR3 spans 13 residues. Germline V gene lookup returns CDR1 PRHDT and CDR2 FYEKMQ (reference sequence). V shed 5 bases and J shed 4 bases, with 12 bases lying between them. DNA of the CDR3: TGTGCCAGCAGCCCCGGGCCCCTTTACGAGCAGTACTTC. This translates into CASSPGPLYEQYF.

V gene TRBV5-6 combines with J gene TRBJ2-5; maybe TRBD2 (6 bases). This CDR3 is 15 amino acids long. V lost 0 bases, J lost 5 bases, and 14 bases lay in between. Germline CDR1 SGHDT, CDR2 YYEEEE. The CDR3 sequence is CASSLVNPGGETQYF. In nucleotides, the CDR3 is TGTGCCAGCAGCTTGGTCAACCCCGGAGGGGAGACCCAGTACTTC.

This clonotype was picked up a small number of times. The chain uses TRBV25-1 and TRBJ1-1; D uncertain. V lost 4 bases and J 9 bases, leaving 9 bases between the germline ends. This CDR3 is built from 11 residues. CDR1 and CDR2 (germline): MGHDK, SYGVNS. Here the CDR3 DNA reads TGTGCCAGCAGTGGGGCCCGGAAAGCTTTCTTT. Its protein product is CASSGARKAFF.

The chain joins TRBV18 to TRBJ1-1; D not certain. The CDR3 runs 13 residues. The ends were cut back, 1 base at V and 1 base at J, with 4 bases in the middle. From germline, CDR1 is KGHSH and CDR2 LQKENI. For the CDR3, the DNA is TGTGCCAGCTCACCACAGCAGAACACTGAAGCTTTCTTT. Its translation: CASSPQQNTEAFF. Looking up the rest from reference TRBV18 and TRBJ1-1 gives the full variable domain: NAGVMQNPRHLVRRRGQEARLRCSPMKGHSHVYWYRQLPEEGLKFMVYLQKENIIDESGMPKERFSAEFPKEGPSILRIQQVVRGDSAAYFCASSPQQNTEAFFGQGTRLTVV.

This clonotype came up a few times. The J gene is TRBJ2-7, the V gene TRBV13; 9 bases agree with TRBD1. V shed 3 bases, J shed 0 bases, and the junction held 3 bases outside the gene matches. The CDR3 is made up of 15 amino acids. Germline CDR1 and CDR2: PRHDT and FYEKMQ (reference sequence). CDR3: CASSFSGQGSYEQYF. DNA of the CDR3: TGTGCCAGCAGCTTTTCGGGACAGGGCTCCTACGAGCAGTACTTC.

The rearrangement uses TRBV5-1 and TRBJ1-1; D remains ambiguous. The germline V and J ends were trimmed by 2 bases and 6 bases, with 8 bases remaining between them. This CDR3 spans 12 amino acids. Germline V gene lookup returns CDR1 SGHRS and CDR2 YFSETQ. The CDR3 bases are TGCGCCAGCAGCTTAACGGACGCTGAAGCTTTCTTT. This codes for CASSLTDAEAFF.

This rearrangement joins TRBV28 to TRBJ2-3, with D perhaps TRBD2 (6 bases). Germline V gene data show CDR1 as MDHEN and CDR2 as SYDVKM. The CDR3 runs 16 residues. The V and J ends lost 6 bases and 0 bases respectively, with 16 bases between them. CDR3 amino acids: CASSRTWGESTDTQYF. CDR3 nucleotide sequence: TGTGCCAGCAGCCGAACCTGGGGGGAAAGCACAGATACGCAGTATTTT.

The V gene is TRBV3-1, the J gene TRBJ2-2; 9 bases match TRBD1. The V gene end was trimmed by 4 bases and the J gene end by 4 bases; junction bases not matched to a gene: 7. The germline CDR1 and CDR2 sequences are LGHDT and YNNKEL (reference sequence). The CDR3 consists of 16 residues. CDR3 bases: TGTGCCAGCAGCCCCGAAGGGACAGGGCCCACCGGGGAGCTGTTTTTT. This translates into CASSPEGTGPTGELFF.